This T cell receptor (beta chain) was profiled in a study of CD8 T cells in ankylosing spondylitis. Using quantitative 5'-RACE with molecular barcodes, the authors made TCR beta libraries. TCRdb re-called the 5' RACE reads through MiXCR, storing one row per CDR3 protein. The sample contains hundreds of thousands of distinct CDR3 sequences, about 24% of which appear only once. Study-level points and caveats: The clones that were linked to disease were reported to be significantly enriched in matched synovial fluid samples from ankylosing spondylitis patients. Some of these motif variants have turned up before, in reports on reactive arthritis synovial fluid and blood. Seemingly distinctive of ankylosing spondylitis blood was a TCR beta motif formed by eight highly homologous variants. Disease-linked clones, CD8+, were relatively rare in peripheral blood.

V lost 6 bases and J 1 base, leaving 18 bases between the germline ends. This CDR3 has 15 amino acids. CDR1 is DFQATT, CDR2 SNEGSKA, per germline (reference sequence). Concerning this clonotype itself: Its specificity is not known.

The source is a male donor with ankylosing spondylitis. J is TRBJ1-1 and V is TRBV20-1; unclear D gene. Material for sequencing was blood, either unsorted or a sorted T cell fraction (not recorded which). In nucleotides, the CDR3 is TGCAGTGCCCCCACACCGGTTTATGGGAACACTGAAGCTTTCTTT. Its protein product is CSAPTPVYGNTEAFF.